Only one count was recorded for the clone carrying this T cell receptor beta chain. Its specificity is not known. The source of the sample is a study of a mutant IDH1 vaccine in newly diagnosed glioma. Study in general: Vaccinations were initiated 4-6 weeks following radiotherapy alone, or were given together with temozolomide cycles. Visits V12 and V13 fell at weeks 35 and 47, respectively.

The CDR3 contains 12 residues. The germline V and J ends were trimmed by 5 bases and 2 bases, with 7 bases remaining between them. Germline V gene data show CDR1 as MNHEY and CDR2 as SMNVEV (reference sequence). The time point was: week 35, safety follow-up. Every vaccination contained 300 ug of the mutant IDH1 20-mer peptide and was paired with topical imiquimod. Vaccination of patients was performed eight times, in weeks 1, 3, 5, 7, 11, 15, 19 and 23. Measured with immunoSEQ multiplex PCR; TCRdb has only the in-frame clones, and not every one. The repertoire holds about 32,000 clones, with about four fifths as singletons.

The sample was PBMCs, taken from a glioma patient whose treatment included an IDH1 peptide vaccine. This clonotype originated in a woman younger than 30 with glioma. This sequence joins TRBV27 and TRBJ2-7; the D is unclear. The CDR3 nucleotides read TGTGCCAGCAGTACCCTACCCTACGAGCAGTACTTC. Protein sequence: CASSTLPYEQYF.